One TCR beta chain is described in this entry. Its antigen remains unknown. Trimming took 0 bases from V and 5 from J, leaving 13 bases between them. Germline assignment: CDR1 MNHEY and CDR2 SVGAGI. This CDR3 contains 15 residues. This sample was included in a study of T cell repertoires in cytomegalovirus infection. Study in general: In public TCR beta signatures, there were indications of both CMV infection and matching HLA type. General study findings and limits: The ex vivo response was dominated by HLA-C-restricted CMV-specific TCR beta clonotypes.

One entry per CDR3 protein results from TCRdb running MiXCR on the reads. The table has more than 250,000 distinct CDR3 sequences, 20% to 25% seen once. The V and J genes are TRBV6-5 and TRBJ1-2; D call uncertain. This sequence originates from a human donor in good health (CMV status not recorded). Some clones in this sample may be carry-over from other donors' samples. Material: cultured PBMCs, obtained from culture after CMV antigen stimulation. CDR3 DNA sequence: TGTGCCAGCAGTTACTCCCTCCCAGGCCAATATGGCTACACCTTC. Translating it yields CASSYSLPGQYGYTF.